This TCR beta chain stems from a study of blood T cell repertoires in COVID-19. For the study at large: PBMCs, B-cell-depleted T cells, or T cells were the source of the cDNA or gDNA that made up the material.

In the study's own analysis: How many nucleated cells were present was estimated from reference gene primer amplification. Sequencing was performed with immunoSEQ multiplex PCR; in TCRdb, only in-frame clones are kept and a portion is missing. V and J calls and clone size follow that table, whereas D and trimming were derived from the DNA. The table shows 150,000 or so clones, with roughly nine tenths occurring only once. Per the germline V gene, CDR1 is MGHDK and CDR2 is SYGVNS. The CDR3 covers 13 residues. Trimming shortened V by 6 bases and J by 2 bases, and 11 bases separated the two germline ends.

This chain uses TRBV25-1 with TRBJ2-7, with unresolved D. Sequencing was performed on peripheral blood. This TCR was recovered from a man between 18 and 29 years old with COVID-19, enrolled during active disease. This chain's CDR3 is CASSPGFTYEQYF. CDR3 coding DNA: TGTGCCAGCAGCCCCGGGTTTACCTACGAGCAGTACTTC.